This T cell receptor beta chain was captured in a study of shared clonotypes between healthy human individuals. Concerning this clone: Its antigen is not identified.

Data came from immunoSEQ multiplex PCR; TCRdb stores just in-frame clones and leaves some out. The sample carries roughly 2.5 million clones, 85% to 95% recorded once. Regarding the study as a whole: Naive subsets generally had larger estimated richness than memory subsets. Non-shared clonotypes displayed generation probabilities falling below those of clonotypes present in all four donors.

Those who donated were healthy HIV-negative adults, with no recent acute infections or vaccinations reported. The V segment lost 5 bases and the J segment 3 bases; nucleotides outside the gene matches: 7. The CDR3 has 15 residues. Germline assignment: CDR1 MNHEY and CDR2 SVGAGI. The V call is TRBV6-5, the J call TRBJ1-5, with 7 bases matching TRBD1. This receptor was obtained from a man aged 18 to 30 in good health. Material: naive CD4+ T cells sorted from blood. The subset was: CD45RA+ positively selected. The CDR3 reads CASSQSDRANQPQHF. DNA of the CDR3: TGTGCCAGCAGTCAATCAGACAGGGCCAATCAGCCCCAGCATTTT.